Listed below are T cell receptor beta chains from one sample, sequenced in a study of patients and donors after allogeneic stem cell transplantation. MiXCR, applied by TCRdb to the RT-PCR reads, yields one record per CDR3 protein. The sample lists about 150,000 distinct CDR3 sequences; roughly two fifths were seen once. Sequencing input: blood, either unsorted or a sorted T cell fraction (not recorded which). The receptors come from a human donor who was either an allogeneic HSCT recipient or a stem cell or donor lymphocyte infusion donor (not recorded which). It is not recorded whose cells these are; they may come from a transplant donor. Each CDR3 is given with its conserved first and last residue. Fields, in order: J gene, D gene, clone size, V gene, CDR3 DNA, CDR3 protein. D genes are given only for firm matches. Only part of the rows carry a size: once, few, many, or a class if the clone is expanded.

TRBJ2-7 . . TRBV29-1 TGCAGCGTTGGGGGAATTCTCGGTTCCTACGAGCAGTACTTC CSVGGILGSYEQYF
TRBJ1-5 . . TRBV12-3/TRBV12-4 TGTGCCAGCAGTTTGTTGAGGAATCAGCCCCAGCATTTT CASSLLRNQPQHF
TRBJ2-2 . . TRBV7-3 TGTGCAGATACTCTAGGCATGAACACCGGGGAGCTGTTTTTT CADTLGMNTGELFF
TRBJ1-2 . . TRBV9 TGTGCCAGCCTGGCACAGGGCCGAGGCTACACCTTC CASLAQGRGYTF
TRBJ1-2 . few TRBV20-1 TGCAGTGCTGCGAGGATCCGCTATGGCTACACCTTC CSAARIRYGYTF
TRBJ1-1 . few TRBV9 TGTGCCAGCAGCGTAGTGGGCAGGGAAGGCACTGAAGCTTTCTTT CASSVVGREGTEAFF
TRBJ1-1 . few TRBV7-2 TGTGCCAGCAGCCCCGGGGTCGGCATTTTCGGCACTGAAGCTTTCTTT CASSPGVGIFGTEAFF
TRBJ2-5 . . TRBV18 TGTGCCAGCTCAACCGGGGCCCACCAAGAGACCCAGTACTTC CASSTGAHQETQYF
TRBJ1-5 . few TRBV28 TGTGCCAGCAGTTTCCGGGGGGCTGATCAGCCCCAGCATTTT CASSFRGADQPQHF
TRBJ2-3 . few TRBV7-9 TGTGCCAGCAGCTTAGCGGCAGGACTCACAGATACGCAGTATTTT CASSLAAGLTDTQYF
TRBJ2-2 TRBD2 few TRBV4-1 TGCGCCAGCAGCCCGGGACTAGCGGCGGCGAACACCGGGGAGCTGTTTTTT CASSPGLAAANTGELFF
TRBJ2-7 TRBD1 . TRBV6-5 TGTGCCAGCAGTGTTTCCGGGACAGGGAATGAGCAGTACTTC CASSVSGTGNEQYF
TRBJ1-5 . . TRBV12-3/TRBV12-4 TGTGCCAGCACCTCTGGGGGGTCTAGTCAGCCCCAGCATTTT CASTSGGSSQPQHF
TRBJ2-7 . . TRBV3-1 TGTGCCAGCAGCCAAGATCCATCCGAGCAGTACTTC CASSQDPSEQYF
TRBJ1-1 . . TRBV6-6 TGTGCCAGCCAGATGGGAGGGTTAAGCGAAGCTTTCTTT CASQMGGLSEAFF
TRBJ1-5 TRBD1 . TRBV12-3/TRBV12-4 TGTGCCAGCAGTTTAAGGGGCAGGGGGCTGACCCAGCCCCAGCATTTT CASSLRGRGLTQPQHF
TRBJ1-6 TRBD1 . TRBV3-1 TGTGCCAGCAGCCCTTCGGACAGGGAGAATTCACCCCTCCACTTT CASSPSDRENSPLHF
TRBJ1-4 TRBD1 . TRBV12-3/TRBV12-4 TGTGCCAGCAGCCGCCCGTTCGACAGGGGGCGAAGTGAAAAACTGTTTTTT CASSRPFDRGRSEKLFF
TRBJ1-2 TRBD1 few TRBV7-9 TGTGCCAGCAGCCCTCCGGGACAGGGAGGCTATGGCTACACCTTC CASSPPGQGGYGYTF
TRBJ1-4 . . TRBV27 TGTGCCAGCAGTTTCCTTGAAAAACTGTTTTTT CASSFLEKLFF